The following is a T cell receptor (beta chain) sequence with its context. Its specificity is not known. This specimen belongs to a study of cytomegalovirus exposure and HLA in healthy donors. Whole-study results and caveats: Common viral pathogens seemed, in a later analysis, to connect with several of the most significant clusters.

The primer mix had 60 Vbeta and 13 Jbeta primers. TCRdb's table, derived via immunoSEQ multiplex PCR, lists solely in-frame clones and lacks some. This repertoire includes under 95,000 clones. The V gene's germline CDR1 is MNHEY and CDR2 SMNVEV (reference sequence). The CDR3 extends over 15 amino acids. The junction had 6 bases not matched to a gene; V was cut back by 3 bases and J by 3 bases. V and J are TRBV27 and TRBJ2-3, with 7 bases aligning to TRBD2. Sequences were obtained from PBMCs. This sequence originates from a man aged 18 to 30 in good health and CMV-seropositive. CDR3: CASSFRPGRTDTQYF. The CDR3, as DNA: TGTGCCAGCAGTTTTCGGCCCGGGAGGACAGATACGCAGTATTTT.